Presented here are 2 T cell receptor beta chains from one specimen sequenced in a study of long-term antiretroviral therapy in people with HIV. The assay used was immunoSEQ (version v3.0), run at survey level. Some clones are missing from TCRdb's copy, which holds only in-frame ones; the method was immunoSEQ multiplex PCR. The sample lists tens of thousands of clones, 80% occurring once. Material: unsorted PBMCs, obtained 0.3 years after starting antiretroviral therapy. All receptors derive from a man aged 35-49 years with HIV.

The chain uses TRBV7-9 and TRBJ1-2; D remains ambiguous. The CDR3 has 12 residues. The V gene lost 5 bases and the J gene lost 5 bases, with 9 bases spanning the gap. From germline, CDR1 is SEHNR and CDR2 FQNEAQ (reference sequence). The CDR3 sequence: CASSGVGYGYTF. CDR3 DNA sequence: TGTGCCAGCAGCGGGGTAGGGTATGGCTACACCTTC.

The genes are TRBV2 and TRBJ1-5, with 11 bases identical to TRBD1. CDR1 SNHLY and CDR2 FYNNEI come from the germline V gene. V lost 4 bases, J lost 6 bases, and 5 bases stayed unmatched. The CDR3 sequence is 15 residues long. The CDR3 coding sequence is TGTGCCAGCAGTGGGACAGGGGGCGAGGGTCAGCCCCAGCATTTT. Translated, it gives CASSGTGGEGQPQHF. Using reference TRBV2 and TRBJ1-5 for the parts outside the CDR3, the full variable domain is EPEVTQTPSHQVTQMGQEVILRCVPISNHLYFYWYRQILGQKVEFLVSFYNNEISEKSEIFDDQFSVERPDGSNFTLKIRSTKLEDSAMYFCASSGTGGEGQPQHFGDGTRLSIL.